The 2 T cell receptor beta chains below all came from one sample that was sequenced in a study of blood T cell repertoires in COVID-19. Repertoires were generated with immunoSEQ multiplex PCR, while TCRdb's copy carries only in-frame clones and drops some. Seen here are hundreds of thousands of clones, around 90% observed once, and the top ten hold around 7.8%. The material sequenced was peripheral blood. The source is a woman in her forties or fifties with COVID-19, enrolled during active disease.

V and J are TRBV7-3 and TRBJ1-2; weak D call: TRBD1 (6 bases). Trimming removed 1 base at V and 7 bases at J, with 13 bases between. The CDR3 runs 14 residues. Germline V gives CDR1 SGHTA, CDR2 FQGTGA. This chain's CDR3 is CASSLKEGVGGYTF. CDR3 DNA sequence: TGTGCCAGCAGCTTAAAAGAGGGGGTCGGTGGCTACACCTTC. The complete variable domain, with remaining parts taken from reference TRBV7-3 and TRBJ1-2, reads GAGVSQTPSNKVTEKGKYVELRCDPISGHTALYWYRQSLGQGPEFLIYFQGTGAADDSGLPNDRFFAVRPEGSVSTLKIQRTERGDSAVYLCASSLKEGVGGYTFGSGTRLTVV.

The chain combines TRBV7-9 with TRBJ2-5; weak D call: TRBD2 (5 bases). The length of the CDR3 is 13 residues. The V end was cut by 1 base, the J end by 3 bases, with 6 bases between. CDR1 is SEHNR and CDR2 is FQNEAQ in the germline V gene (reference sequence). The CDR3 protein is CASSLVGKETQYF. The CDR3, as DNA: TGTGCCAGCAGCTTAGTCGGGAAAGAGACCCAGTACTTC.